This T cell receptor (beta chain) was captured in a study of T cell responses to AZD1222 COVID-19 vaccine. Concerning this clone: Its target is not known.

Whole-study findings and limits: The study identified only five to seven AZD1222 recipients as seropositive at baseline. The donor cohort was predominantly white British with a female majority, and clonal diversity may have been underestimated.

Per germline, CDR1 MGHRA and CDR2 YSYEKL. Between the trimmed V and J ends, which lost 0 bases and 1 base, there was a span of 6 bases. The CDR3 runs to 15 residues. Method: immunoSEQ multiplex PCR; TCRdb's copy keeps in-frame clones and lacks some. The profile covers 100,000 or so clones, with 80% to 90% appearing a single time and 3% to 4% taken by the ten largest. This clonotype was sampled from an adult in good health. This chain joins TRBV4-1 and TRBJ2-2, with D uncertain. The material sequenced was peripheral blood, taken on day 0 of AZD1222 vaccination. The CDR3, as DNA: TGCGCCAGCAGCCAAGAAAGGCGGAACACCGGGGAGCTGTTTTTT. Translated, it gives CASSQERRNTGELFF.